This T cell receptor (beta chain) derives from a study of blood T cell repertoires in COVID-19. Study-level information: Specimens from acute and convalescent COVID-19 originated in the United States, Italy and Spain. In each case, the material was cDNA or gDNA derived from T cells, B-cell-depleted T cells, or PBMCs.

As handled by the study authors: Amplifying reference gene primers gave estimates of nucleated cell counts. Repertoires were generated with immunoSEQ multiplex PCR, while TCRdb's copy carries only in-frame clones and drops some. The D gene and trimming were derived from the DNA, and the V and J assignments and clone size from that table. This sample has 95,000 to 150,000 clones; about nine tenths occur once, and the top ten carry just under 30%. This clone has just a few counts. The source of this sequence is a woman in her sixties or seventies with acute or convalescent COVID-19. Specimen: peripheral blood.

The CDR3 nucleotides are TGCGCCAGCAGCCAAGATCAACGGGGGTGGAATTCACCCCTCCACTTT. Residues: CASSQDQRGWNSPLHF. The chain couples TRBV4-1 to TRBJ1-6; weak D call: TRBD1 (5 bases). Germline V gene sequence: CDR1 MGHRA, CDR2 YSYEKL. Trimming left V 0 bases short and J 7 bases short, with 13 bases between. The CDR3 loop spans 16 amino acids.